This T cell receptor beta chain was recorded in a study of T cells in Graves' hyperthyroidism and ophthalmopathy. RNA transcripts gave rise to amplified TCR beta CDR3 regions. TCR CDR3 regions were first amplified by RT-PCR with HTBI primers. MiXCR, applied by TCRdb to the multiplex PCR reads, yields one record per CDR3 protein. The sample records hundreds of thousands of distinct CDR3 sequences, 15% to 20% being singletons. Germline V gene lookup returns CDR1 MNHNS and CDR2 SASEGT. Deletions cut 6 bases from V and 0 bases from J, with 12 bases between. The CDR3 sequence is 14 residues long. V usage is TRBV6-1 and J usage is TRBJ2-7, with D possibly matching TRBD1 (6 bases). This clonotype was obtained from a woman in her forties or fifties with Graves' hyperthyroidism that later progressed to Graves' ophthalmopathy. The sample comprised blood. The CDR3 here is CASSGRDISYEQYF. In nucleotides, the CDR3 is TGTGCCAGCAGCGGCCGGGACATCTCCTACGAGCAGTACTTC.